This T cell receptor (beta chain) was documented in a study of blood T cell repertoires in COVID-19. The overall study: COVID-19 samples, acute and convalescent, were from the United States, Italy and Spain. T cells, B-cell-depleted T cells, or PBMCs provided the cDNA or gDNA that served as material.

Original handling: Scientists estimated how many nucleated cells there were by amplifying reference gene primers. Sequenced by immunoSEQ multiplex PCR; TCRdb stores in-frame clones only, minus some. From that table come the V and J calls and clone size; the DNA was used to work out D and trimming. The profile shows 110,000 or so clones, about 85% of them singletons. V gave up 5 bases and J gave up 4 bases, with 14 bases separating them. Per the germline V gene, CDR1 is LNHDA and CDR2 is SQIVND (reference sequence). This CDR3 spans 15 amino acids. The rearrangement links TRBV19 to TRBJ2-2; D remains unclear. Sequenced sample: peripheral blood. This TCR derives from a human donor in a cohort sampled during active COVID-19. CDR3 bases: TGTGCCAGTAGTTCAAAACCGCGTGGCACCGGGGAGCTGTTTTTT. Translation gives CASSSKPRGTGELFF.